This T cell receptor (beta chain) derives from a study of T cell repertoires in cytomegalovirus infection. Study at large: CMV epitopes in the study were HLA-C-restricted (recently identified) and HLA-B-restricted (well studied). Both a matching HLA type and CMV infection were indicated by public TCR beta signatures. Overall study results and limits: The cumulative frequency of public TCR beta families distinguished individuals who carried CMV together with the relevant HLA.

Ten or more counts support this clonotype. What it binds is not known. TCRdb reprocessed the reads via MiXCR and lists one record per CDR3 protein. Among 900,000 to 950,000 distinct CDR3 sequences listed, approximately 31% were seen once. The specimen comprised cultured CD8+ T cells from PBMCs, sampled from culture after CMV antigen stimulation. This TCR was recovered from a human donor in good health (CMV status not recorded). Some clones in this sample may be carry-over from other donors' samples.

The CDR3 region has the DNA TGTGCCAGCAGCCTGGGACAGGGGATTCAGCCCCAGCATTTT. Amino acids: CASSLGQGIQPQHF. The V gene is TRBV7-9, the J gene TRBJ1-5; 10 bases are shared with TRBD1. Germline trimming cut 5 bases from V and 6 bases from J; bases unmatched to any gene: 4. From germline, CDR1 is SEHNR and CDR2 FQNEAQ (reference sequence). This CDR3 comprises 14 residues.